The clone carrying this TCR beta chain was counted between two and nine times. This sample stems from a study of T-cell memory formation after mild COVID-19. TCRdb reanalysed the 5' RACE reads using MiXCR and keeps one entry per CDR3 protein. The table lists 450,000 to 700,000 distinct CDR3 sequences, 18% of them singletons. The germline gives CDR1 MNHEY, CDR2 SVGAGI. The junction had 4 bases not matched to a gene; V was cut back by 6 bases and J by 1 base. The CDR3 totals 14 residues. The chain couples TRBV6-5 to TRBJ1-2; TRBD1 aligns across 8 bases. The clonotype originates from an adult woman who had mild COVID-19 (a few samples of this study predate the infection). Cell type and time point are not known. Sequenced sample: PBMCs or a T cell subset sorted from them (not recorded which). As DNA, the CDR3 is TGTGCCAGCAGAGAGGGACAGGTTAACTATGGCTACACCTTC. This codes for CASREGQVNYGYTF.